The present T cell receptor (beta chain) was sequenced within a study of blood T cells in healthy people across ages. A second about 6 to 12 cycle PCR used barcoded and J-beta primers. TCRdb processed the 5' RACE reads anew with MiXCR; each CDR3 protein has one entry. The sample has some 690,000 distinct CDR3 sequences, about 24% seen once. The germline V gene encodes CDR1 DFQATT and CDR2 SNEGSKA (reference sequence). The CDR3 covers 12 residues. Trimming pared 2 bases from V and 7 bases from J, leaving 6 bases between. Study-wide findings and caveats: A greater number of naive CD4+ cells and higher diversity distinguished long-lived donors from aged donors.

In its sample, this clonotype was seen once. Its specificity is unknown. Sequences were obtained from blood. This sequence originates from a man between 65 and 85 years old in good health. This rearrangement joins TRBV20-1 to TRBJ1-6, with no clear D. CDR3 DNA: TGCAGTGCTAGAAGAAGCAATTCACCCCTCCACTTT. This sequence encodes CSARRSNSPLHF.